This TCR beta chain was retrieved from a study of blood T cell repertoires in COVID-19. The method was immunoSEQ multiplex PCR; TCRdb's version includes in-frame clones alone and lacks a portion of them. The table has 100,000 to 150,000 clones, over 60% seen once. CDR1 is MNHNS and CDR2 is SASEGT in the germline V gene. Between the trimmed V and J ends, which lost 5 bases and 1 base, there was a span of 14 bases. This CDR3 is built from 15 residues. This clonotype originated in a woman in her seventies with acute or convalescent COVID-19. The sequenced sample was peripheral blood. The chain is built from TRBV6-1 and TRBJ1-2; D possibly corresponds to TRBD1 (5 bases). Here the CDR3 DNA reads TGTGCCAGCAGTTCCCACGGGGGAGGTAACTATGGCTACACCTTC. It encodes CASSSHGGGNYGYTF.